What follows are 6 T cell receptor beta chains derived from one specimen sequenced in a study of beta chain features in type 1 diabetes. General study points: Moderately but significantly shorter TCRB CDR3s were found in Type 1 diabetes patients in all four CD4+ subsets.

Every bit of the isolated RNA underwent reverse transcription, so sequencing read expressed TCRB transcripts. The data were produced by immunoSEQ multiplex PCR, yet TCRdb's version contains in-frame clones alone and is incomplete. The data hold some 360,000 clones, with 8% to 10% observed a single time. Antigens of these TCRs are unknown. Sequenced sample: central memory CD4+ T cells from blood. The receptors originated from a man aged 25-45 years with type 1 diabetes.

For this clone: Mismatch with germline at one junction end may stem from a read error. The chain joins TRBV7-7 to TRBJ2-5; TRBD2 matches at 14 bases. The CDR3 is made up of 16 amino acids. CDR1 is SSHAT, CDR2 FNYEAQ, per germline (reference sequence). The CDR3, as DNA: TGTGCTAGCAGCCTTCGACTAGCGGGAGGGCGGGAGACCCAGTACTTC. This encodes CASSLRLAGGRETQYF.

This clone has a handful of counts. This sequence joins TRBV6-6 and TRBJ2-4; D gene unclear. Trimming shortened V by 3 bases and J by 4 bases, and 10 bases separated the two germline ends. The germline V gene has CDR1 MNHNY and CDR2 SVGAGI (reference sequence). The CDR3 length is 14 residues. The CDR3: CASSYKGGKNIQYF. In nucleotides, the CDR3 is TGTGCCAGCAGTTATAAGGGCGGAAAAAACATTCAGTACTTC.

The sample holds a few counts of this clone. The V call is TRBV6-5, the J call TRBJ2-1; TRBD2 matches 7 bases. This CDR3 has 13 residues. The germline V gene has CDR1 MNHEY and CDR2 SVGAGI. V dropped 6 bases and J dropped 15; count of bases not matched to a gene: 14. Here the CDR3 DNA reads TGTGCCAGCAGCATTCGGAGCGGGGATAGGCTGTTCTTC. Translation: CASSIRSGDRLFF.

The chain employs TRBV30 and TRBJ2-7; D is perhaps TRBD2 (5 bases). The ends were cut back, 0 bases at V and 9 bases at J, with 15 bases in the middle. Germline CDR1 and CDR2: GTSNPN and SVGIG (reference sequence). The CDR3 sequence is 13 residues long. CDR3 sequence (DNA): TGTGCCTGGAGTGTAAAGGGAGTTGGTGGGCAGTACTTC. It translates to CAWSVKGVGGQYF.

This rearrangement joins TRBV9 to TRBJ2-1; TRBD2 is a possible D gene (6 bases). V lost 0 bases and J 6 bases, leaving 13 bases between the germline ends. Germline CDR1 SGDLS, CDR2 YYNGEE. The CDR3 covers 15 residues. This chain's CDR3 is CASSVDSFGSNEQFF. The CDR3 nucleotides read TGTGCCAGCAGCGTAGACAGTTTCGGGAGCAATGAGCAGTTCTTC.

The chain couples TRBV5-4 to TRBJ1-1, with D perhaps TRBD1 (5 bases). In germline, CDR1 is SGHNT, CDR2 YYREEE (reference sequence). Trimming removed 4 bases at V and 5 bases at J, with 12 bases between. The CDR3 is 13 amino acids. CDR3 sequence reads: CASSPPWGTEAFF. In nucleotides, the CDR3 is TGTGCCAGCAGCCCTCCATGGGGGACTGAAGCTTTCTTT.